The rows below give T cell receptor beta chains drawn from one sample of a study of T cell repertoires in cytomegalovirus infection. MiXCR, run by TCRdb on the reads, gives a single entry per CDR3 protein. The sample comprises fewer than 250,000 distinct CDR3 sequences, 9% to 15% of which are singletons, and around 1.6% rests with the top ten. The sequenced sample was PBMCs. The receptors come from a human donor in good health (CMV status not recorded). Some clones in this sample may be carry-over from other donors' samples. Both conserved end residues are part of each CDR3. The order of the fields is CDR3 length, J gene, clone size, V gene, CDR3 protein. A clone size is listed for some rows: how often the clone was seen (once, few, many), or a class if it is expanded.

cdr3_length: 14; j_call: TRBJ2-4; clone_size: -; v_call: TRBV2; cdr3_aa: CASSLQGARHIQYF
cdr3_length: 16; j_call: TRBJ1-3; clone_size: few; v_call: TRBV10-3; cdr3_aa: CAISEQGGSSGNTIYF
cdr3_length: 14; j_call: TRBJ2-2; clone_size: many; v_call: TRBV7-2; cdr3_aa: CASSFWTNTGELFF
cdr3_length: 17; j_call: TRBJ2-3; clone_size: -; v_call: TRBV7-9; cdr3_aa: CASSLSGTSGRRDTQYF
cdr3_length: 19; j_call: TRBJ2-6; clone_size: -; v_call: TRBV20-1; cdr3_aa: CSATTRGTGGSSGANVLTF
cdr3_length: 16; j_call: TRBJ2-2; clone_size: many; v_call: TRBV7-2; cdr3_aa: CASSLVGGHRTGELFF
cdr3_length: 13; j_call: TRBJ1-3; clone_size: -; v_call: TRBV20-1; cdr3_aa: CSARLSSGNTIYF
cdr3_length: 14; j_call: TRBJ2-7; clone_size: few; v_call: TRBV20-1; cdr3_aa: CSARGDRGVYEQYF
cdr3_length: 16; j_call: TRBJ2-2; clone_size: -; v_call: TRBV20-1; cdr3_aa: CSAKGWGLANTGELFF
cdr3_length: 16; j_call: TRBJ2-2; clone_size: -; v_call: TRBV5-6; cdr3_aa: CASSLPAGGYTGELFF
cdr3_length: 17; j_call: TRBJ2-7; clone_size: many; v_call: TRBV6-2/TRBV6-3; cdr3_aa: CASSYSLDRVGSYEQYF
cdr3_length: 12; j_call: TRBJ2-7; clone_size: few; v_call: TRBV7-2; cdr3_aa: CASSSPPHEQYF
cdr3_length: 13; j_call: TRBJ1-2; clone_size: many; v_call: TRBV28; cdr3_aa: CASSPPQGDGYTF
cdr3_length: 14; j_call: TRBJ2-7; clone_size: many; v_call: TRBV7-8; cdr3_aa: CASSLEGSSYEQYF
cdr3_length: 14; j_call: TRBJ2-4; clone_size: many; v_call: TRBV28; cdr3_aa: CASSKQAFGNIQYF